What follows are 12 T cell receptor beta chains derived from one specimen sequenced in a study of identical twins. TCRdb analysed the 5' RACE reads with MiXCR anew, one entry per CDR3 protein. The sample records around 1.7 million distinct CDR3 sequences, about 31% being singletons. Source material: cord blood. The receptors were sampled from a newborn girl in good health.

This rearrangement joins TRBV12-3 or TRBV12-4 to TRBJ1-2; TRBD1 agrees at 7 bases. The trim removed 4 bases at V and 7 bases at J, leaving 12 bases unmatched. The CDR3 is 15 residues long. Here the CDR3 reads CASSSYSDRVGGYTF. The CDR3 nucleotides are TGTGCCAGCAGTTCTTACTCTGACAGGGTTGGTGGCTACACCTTC.

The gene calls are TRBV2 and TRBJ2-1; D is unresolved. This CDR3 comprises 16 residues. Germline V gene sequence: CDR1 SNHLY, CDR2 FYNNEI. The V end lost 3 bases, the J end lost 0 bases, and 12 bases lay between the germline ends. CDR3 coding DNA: TGTGCCAGCAGTGACCCTGACTGGAGCTCCTACAATGAGCAGTTCTTC. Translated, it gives CASSDPDWSSYNEQFF.

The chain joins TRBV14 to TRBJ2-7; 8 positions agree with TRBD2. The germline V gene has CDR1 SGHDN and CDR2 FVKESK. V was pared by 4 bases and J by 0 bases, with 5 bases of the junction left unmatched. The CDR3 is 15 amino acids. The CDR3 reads CASSRGLGNSYEQYF. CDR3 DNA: TGTGCCAGCAGCCGGGGACTAGGAAACTCCTACGAGCAGTACTTC.

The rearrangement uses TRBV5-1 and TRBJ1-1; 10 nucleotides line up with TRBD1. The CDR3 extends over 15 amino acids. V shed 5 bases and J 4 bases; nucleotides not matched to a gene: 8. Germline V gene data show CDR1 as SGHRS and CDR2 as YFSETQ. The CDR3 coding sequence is TGCGCCAGCAGGGAAGACAGGGGGCCCGGCACTGAAGCTTTCTTT. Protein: CASREDRGPGTEAFF.

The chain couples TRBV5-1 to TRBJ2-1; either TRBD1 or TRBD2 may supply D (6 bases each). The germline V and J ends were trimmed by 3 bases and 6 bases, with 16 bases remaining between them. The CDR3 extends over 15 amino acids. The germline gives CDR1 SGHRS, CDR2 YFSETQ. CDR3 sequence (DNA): TGCGCCAGCAGCTCCTCGAGGGGGGCGAGCAATGAGCAGTTCTTC. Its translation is CASSSSRGASNEQFF.

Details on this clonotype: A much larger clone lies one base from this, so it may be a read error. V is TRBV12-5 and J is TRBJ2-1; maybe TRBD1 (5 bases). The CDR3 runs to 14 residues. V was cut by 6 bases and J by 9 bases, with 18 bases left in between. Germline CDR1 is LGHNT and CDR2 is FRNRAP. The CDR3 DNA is TGTGCTAGTGGCGATCCTAACCTAGACAGTGAGCAGTTCTTC. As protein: CASGDPNLDSEQFF.

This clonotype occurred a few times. CDR3 amino acids: CASSLITTSGPYNEQFF. The CDR3 DNA follows: TGTGCCAGCAGTTTAATCACGACTAGCGGGCCTTACAATGAGCAGTTCTTC. The chain carries TRBV27 and TRBJ2-1, with 10 positions matching TRBD2. CDR3 length: 17 amino acids. The germline V gene has CDR1 MNHEY and CDR2 SMNVEV (reference sequence). Trimming cost V 2 bases and J 4 bases; bases outside gene matches: 8.

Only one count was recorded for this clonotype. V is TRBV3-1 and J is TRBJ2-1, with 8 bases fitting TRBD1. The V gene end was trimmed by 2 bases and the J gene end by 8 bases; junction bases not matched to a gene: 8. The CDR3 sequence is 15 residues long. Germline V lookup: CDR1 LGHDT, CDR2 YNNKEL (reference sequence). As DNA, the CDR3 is TGTGCCAGCAGCCAAAATACCGGACAGGGCTATGAGCAGTTCTTC. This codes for CASSQNTGQGYEQFF.

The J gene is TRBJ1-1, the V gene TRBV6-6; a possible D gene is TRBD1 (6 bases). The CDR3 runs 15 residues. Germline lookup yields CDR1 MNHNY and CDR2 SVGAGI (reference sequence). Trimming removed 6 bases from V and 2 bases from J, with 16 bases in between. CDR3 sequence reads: CASRQEFRGNTEAFF. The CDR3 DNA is TGTGCCAGCAGACAAGAATTCAGGGGAAACACTGAAGCTTTCTTT.

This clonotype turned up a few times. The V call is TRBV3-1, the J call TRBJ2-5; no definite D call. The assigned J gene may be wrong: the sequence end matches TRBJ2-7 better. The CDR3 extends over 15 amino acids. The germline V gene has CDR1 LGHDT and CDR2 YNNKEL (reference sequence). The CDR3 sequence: CASSQVRQALPEQYF. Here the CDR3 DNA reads TGTGCCAGCAGCCAAGTAAGGCAGGCGCTCCCCGAGCAGTACTTC.

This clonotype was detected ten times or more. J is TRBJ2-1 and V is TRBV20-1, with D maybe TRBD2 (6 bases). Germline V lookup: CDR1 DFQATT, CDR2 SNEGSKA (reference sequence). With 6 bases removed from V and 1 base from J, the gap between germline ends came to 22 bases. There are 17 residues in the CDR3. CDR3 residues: CSADPRGGTQSYNEQFF. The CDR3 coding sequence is TGCAGTGCCGACCCCCGTGGCGGGACCCAATCCTACAATGAGCAGTTCTTC.

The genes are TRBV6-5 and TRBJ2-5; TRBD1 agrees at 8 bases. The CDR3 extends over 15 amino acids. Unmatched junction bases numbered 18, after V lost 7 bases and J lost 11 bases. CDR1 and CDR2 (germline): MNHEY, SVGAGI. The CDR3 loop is CASNHGQGWDNEQYF. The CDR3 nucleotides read TGTGCCAGCAACCATGGACAGGGATGGGACAATGAGCAGTACTTC.